These T cell receptor beta chains were read from a single sample in a study of T-cell reconstitution after alpha-beta-depleted transplantation in children. Each CDR3 protein is one row after TCRdb ran MiXCR on the PCR reads. The repertoire holds 350,000 to 400,000 distinct CDR3 sequences, with roughly 22% as singletons. This specimen was PBMCs from the stem cell graft donor, taken from the stem cell graft. Receptor source: a human donor who donated a stem cell graft to a child with acute myeloid leukemia. Each CDR3 is given with its conserved first and last residue. Each record gives: CDR3 protein, CDR3 DNA, D gene, J gene, clone size, V gene. A D gene is named only where the DNA matches it firmly. Clone size appears in some rows only: once, few, many, or a class for an expanded clone.

CDR3 protein: CSAPPETLNTEAFF
CDR3 DNA: TGCAGTGCTCCTCCTGAAACCTTGAACACTGAAGCTTTCTTT
D gene: NA
J gene: TRBJ1-1
clone size: few
V gene: TRBV20-1

CDR3 protein: CASSQFTEAFF
CDR3 DNA: TGTGCCAGCAGTCAATTCACTGAAGCTTTCTTT
D gene: NA
J gene: TRBJ1-1
clone size: many
V gene: TRBV12-3/TRBV12-4

CDR3 protein: CASSLAEGYSYEQYF
CDR3 DNA: TGTGCCAGCAGTTTAGCGGAAGGTTACTCCTACGAGCAGTACTTC
D gene: NA
J gene: TRBJ2-7
clone size: few
V gene: TRBV28

CDR3 protein: CSASLRGSLDTQYF
CDR3 DNA: TGCAGTGCTAGCCTGCGCGGGAGTTTAGATACGCAGTATTTT
D gene: TRBD2
J gene: TRBJ2-3
clone size: NA
V gene: TRBV20-1

CDR3 protein: CASSVKSGKSSYEQYF
CDR3 DNA: TGTGCCAGCAGCGTAAAAAGCGGTAAGAGCTCCTACGAGCAGTACTTC
D gene: NA
J gene: TRBJ2-7
clone size: NA
V gene: TRBV3-1

CDR3 protein: CASSLALGLEAYEQYF
CDR3 DNA: TGTGCCAGCAGCTTAGCTTTGGGACTAGAGGCCTACGAGCAGTACTTC
D gene: TRBD2
J gene: TRBJ2-7
clone size: NA
V gene: TRBV7-2

CDR3 protein: CASSDRVPGNTIYF
CDR3 DNA: TGTGCCAGCAGTGACAGGGTCCCTGGAAACACCATATATTTT
D gene: TRBD1
J gene: TRBJ1-3
clone size: few
V gene: TRBV12-3/TRBV12-4

CDR3 protein: CASSQDQPTGVSYNEQFF
CDR3 DNA: TGCGCCAGCAGCCAAGACCAACCAACAGGGGTCTCCTACAATGAGCAGTTCTTC
D gene: TRBD1
J gene: TRBJ2-1
clone size: NA
V gene: TRBV4-3

CDR3 protein: CASSYPPLAGTYEQYF
CDR3 DNA: TGTGCCAGCAGCTACCCTCCACTAGCGGGAACTTACGAGCAGTACTTC
D gene: TRBD2
J gene: TRBJ2-7
clone size: many
V gene: TRBV7-2

CDR3 protein: CASRGTSGKDTHPYEQYF
CDR3 DNA: TGTGCCAGCAGAGGGACTAGCGGGAAGGATACGCACCCCTACGAGCAGTACTTC
D gene: TRBD2
J gene: TRBJ2-7
clone size: few
V gene: TRBV6-2/TRBV6-3

CDR3 protein: CASSQDLNSGRPYEQYF
CDR3 DNA: TGTGCCAGCAGCCAAGATCTGAATAGCGGGAGGCCCTACGAGCAGTACTTC
D gene: TRBD2
J gene: TRBJ2-7
clone size: NA
V gene: TRBV3-1

CDR3 protein: CASSAGIGQPQHF
CDR3 DNA: TGTGCCAGCAGTGCCGGGATTGGACAGCCCCAGCATTTT
D gene: NA
J gene: TRBJ1-5
clone size: few
V gene: TRBV12-3/TRBV12-4

CDR3 protein: CASSPASERNEQFF
CDR3 DNA: TGTGCCAGCAGCCCCGCCAGCGAACGTAATGAGCAGTTCTTC
D gene: NA
J gene: TRBJ2-1
clone size: NA
V gene: TRBV7-2

CDR3 protein: CASSLIGQGTVVVGNTIYF
CDR3 DNA: TGTGCCAGCAGCTTAATCGGACAGGGCACGGTTGTTGTGGGAAACACCATATATTTT
D gene: TRBD1
J gene: TRBJ1-3
clone size: few
V gene: TRBV7-8

CDR3 protein: CSARDLSHEQFF
CDR3 DNA: TGCAGTGCTAGAGATCTTAGCCATGAGCAGTTCTTC
D gene: NA
J gene: TRBJ2-1
clone size: many
V gene: TRBV20-1

CDR3 protein: CASSSSGEGPRLNTEAFF
CDR3 DNA: TGCGCCAGCAGCTCGTCCGGTGAGGGCCCTAGGTTGAACACTGAAGCTTTCTTT
D gene: NA
J gene: TRBJ1-1
clone size: few
V gene: TRBV5-1

CDR3 protein: CASSSSSDTQYF
CDR3 DNA: TGTGCCAGCAGTTCGAGCTCAGATACGCAGTATTTT
D gene: NA
J gene: TRBJ2-3
clone size: many
V gene: TRBV12-3/TRBV12-4

CDR3 protein: CASSPKQGPYEQYF
CDR3 DNA: TGTGCCAGCAGTCCTAAACAGGGTCCCTACGAGCAGTACTTC
D gene: NA
J gene: TRBJ2-7
clone size: NA
V gene: TRBV27

CDR3 protein: CASGLAGSDTQYF
CDR3 DNA: TGTGCCAGCGGACTAGCGGGATCTGATACGCAGTATTTT
D gene: TRBD2
J gene: TRBJ2-3
clone size: NA
V gene: TRBV6-1

CDR3 protein: CASSLSRGVDIQYF
CDR3 DNA: TGTGCCAGCAGTTTGTCCAGGGGAGTTGACATTCAGTACTTC
D gene: NA
J gene: TRBJ2-4
clone size: NA
V gene: TRBV12-3/TRBV12-4

CDR3 protein: CASSFSRYAQTYSNQPQHF
CDR3 DNA: TGTGCCAGCAGTTTTAGCCGATACGCACAGACGTATAGCAATCAGCCCCAGCATTTT
D gene: NA
J gene: TRBJ1-5
clone size: NA
V gene: TRBV28

CDR3 protein: CASRTQGPIQYF
CDR3 DNA: TGTGCCAGCAGAACCCAGGGCCCTATACAGTACTTC
D gene: NA
J gene: TRBJ2-7
clone size: few
V gene: TRBV28

CDR3 protein: CASSYGNQPQHF
CDR3 DNA: TGTGCCAGCAGTTACGGGAATCAGCCCCAGCATTTT
D gene: NA
J gene: TRBJ1-5
clone size: many
V gene: TRBV12-3/TRBV12-4

CDR3 protein: CASSLSMTRETQYF
CDR3 DNA: TGTGCCAGCAGCCTATCCATGACGAGGGAGACCCAGTACTTC
D gene: NA
J gene: TRBJ2-5
clone size: few
V gene: TRBV11-2

CDR3 protein: CSAEYLAGGPLYNEQFF
CDR3 DNA: TGCAGTGCTGAGTACTTAGCGGGAGGGCCCCTTTACAATGAGCAGTTCTTC
D gene: TRBD2
J gene: TRBJ2-1
clone size: many
V gene: TRBV20-1

CDR3 protein: CASTSRTRENEQYF
CDR3 DNA: TGTGCCAGCACATCCCGAACCCGGGAAAACGAGCAGTACTTC
D gene: NA
J gene: TRBJ2-7
clone size: once
V gene: TRBV5-6

CDR3 protein: CASSPRLTLSYEQYF
CDR3 DNA: TGTGCCAGCAGCCCTCGCTTGACACTATCCTACGAGCAGTACTTC
D gene: NA
J gene: TRBJ2-7
clone size: NA
V gene: TRBV7-2